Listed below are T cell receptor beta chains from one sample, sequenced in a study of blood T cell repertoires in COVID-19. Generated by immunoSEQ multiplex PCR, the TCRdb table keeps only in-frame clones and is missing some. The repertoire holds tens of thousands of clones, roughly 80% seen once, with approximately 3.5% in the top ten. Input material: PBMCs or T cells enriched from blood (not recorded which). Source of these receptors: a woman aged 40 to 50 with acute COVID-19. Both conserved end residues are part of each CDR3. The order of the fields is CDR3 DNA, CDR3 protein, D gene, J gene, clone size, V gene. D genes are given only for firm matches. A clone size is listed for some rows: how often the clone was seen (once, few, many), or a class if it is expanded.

CDR3nt: TGTGCCAGCAGTCCCGGGGGACAGGGGTCTTCACCCCTCCACTTT
CDR3aa: CASSPGGQGSSPLHF
d_gene: TRBD1
j_gene: TRBJ1-6
abundance: -
v_gene: TRBV5-8

CDR3nt: TGTGCCACGATCCTAGGGGCGGAGGGCTACACCTTC
CDR3aa: CATILGAEGYTF
d_gene: -
j_gene: TRBJ1-2
abundance: -
v_gene: TRBV24-1

CDR3nt: TGTGCCAGTAGTCCCAGGGAAAGTCAGCCCCAGCATTTT
CDR3aa: CASSPRESQPQHF
d_gene: -
j_gene: TRBJ1-5
abundance: few
v_gene: TRBV19

CDR3nt: TGCGCCAGCAGCTACGACAGGGGCGCTGGAAACACCATATATTTT
CDR3aa: CASSYDRGAGNTIYF
d_gene: TRBD1
j_gene: TRBJ1-3
abundance: -
v_gene: TRBV5-1

CDR3nt: TGTGCCAGCAGCCAAGGGGGTAGCGGGAGGCTTACCGAGCAGTACTTC
CDR3aa: CASSQGGSGRLTEQYF
d_gene: TRBD2
j_gene: TRBJ2-7
abundance: -
v_gene: TRBV3-1/TRBV3-2

CDR3nt: TGTGCCAGTAGCAGAACACTAGCTGAATCCTACGAGCAGTACTTC
CDR3aa: CASSRTLAESYEQYF
d_gene: -
j_gene: TRBJ2-7
abundance: -
v_gene: TRBV19

CDR3nt: TGTGCCAGCAGCAGGGGGGGACAGGGGCGCCAAGAGACCCAGTACTTC
CDR3aa: CASSRGGQGRQETQYF
d_gene: TRBD1
j_gene: TRBJ2-5
abundance: few
v_gene: TRBV7-2

CDR3nt: TGTGCCAGCAGTGAATTATATAGAGGGCCAACTAATGAAAAACTGTTTTTT
CDR3aa: CASSELYRGPTNEKLFF
d_gene: -
j_gene: TRBJ1-4
abundance: -
v_gene: TRBV2

CDR3nt: TGTGCCAGCAGTGAAAATCTGGGGGGTTTCCTCAGCAATGAGCAGTTCTTC
CDR3aa: CASSENLGGFLSNEQFF
d_gene: -
j_gene: TRBJ2-1
abundance: -
v_gene: TRBV2

CDR3nt: TGTGCCAGCTCATTCTTACCGGGACAGCCGAACAATGAGCAGTTCTTC
CDR3aa: CASSFLPGQPNNEQFF
d_gene: TRBD1
j_gene: TRBJ2-1
abundance: many
v_gene: TRBV18

CDR3nt: TGTGCCAGCAGTTTAGCGGGAGTCTACAATGAGCAGTTCTTC
CDR3aa: CASSLAGVYNEQFF
d_gene: TRBD2
j_gene: TRBJ2-1
abundance: -
v_gene: TRBV28

CDR3nt: TGTGCCAGCAGCGCCGACAGGGTCGACACCGGGGAGCTGTTTTTT
CDR3aa: CASSADRVDTGELFF
d_gene: TRBD1
j_gene: TRBJ2-2
abundance: -
v_gene: TRBV11-2

CDR3nt: TGTGCCAGCAGCCGGCATGGCGGGGGGCGCCCAGATACGCAGTATTTT
CDR3aa: CASSRHGGGRPDTQYF
d_gene: TRBD2
j_gene: TRBJ2-3
abundance: -
v_gene: TRBV3-1/TRBV3-2

CDR3nt: TGTGCCAGCAGCTTAGCCACCAGGCTAGATACGCAGTATTTT
CDR3aa: CASSLATRLDTQYF
d_gene: -
j_gene: TRBJ2-3
abundance: -
v_gene: TRBV7-8

CDR3nt: TGTGCCAGCAGCCAAGATTTAGGAGCCACGAACACCGGGGAGCTGTTTTTT
CDR3aa: CASSQDLGATNTGELFF
d_gene: -
j_gene: TRBJ2-2
abundance: -
v_gene: TRBV14

CDR3nt: TGTGCCAGCACCATAACCGCGGGACCCGCGAACACCGGGGAGCTGTTTTTT
CDR3aa: CASTITAGPANTGELFF
d_gene: -
j_gene: TRBJ2-2
abundance: -
v_gene: TRBV28

CDR3nt: TGTGCCAGCAGCTTACGGGAAGGTAATCAGCCCCAGCATTTT
CDR3aa: CASSLREGNQPQHF
d_gene: -
j_gene: TRBJ1-5
abundance: -
v_gene: TRBV7-2

CDR3nt: TGTGCCAGCTCCTACCCCCAACAGGGGCGACGCTACACCTTC
CDR3aa: CASSYPQQGRRYTF
d_gene: TRBD1
j_gene: TRBJ1-2
abundance: -
v_gene: TRBV5-6

CDR3nt: TGTGCCAGCAGTGACTCGGAGATTACGGGCGAGCAGTACTTC
CDR3aa: CASSDSEITGEQYF
d_gene: -
j_gene: TRBJ2-7
abundance: -
v_gene: TRBV6-4

CDR3nt: TGTGCCAGCAGTGGGACACGACGGGGGAACACTGAAGCTTTCTTT
CDR3aa: CASSGTRRGNTEAFF
d_gene: -
j_gene: TRBJ1-1
abundance: -
v_gene: TRBV28

CDR3nt: TGTGCCAGTAGTGGAACGGGTCACTCAAATTTTAATTCACCCCTCCACTTT
CDR3aa: CASSGTGHSNFNSPLHF
d_gene: -
j_gene: TRBJ1-6
abundance: -
v_gene: TRBV19

CDR3nt: TGTGCCAGCAGCAGGGGGCTTGGCACTGAAGCTTTCTTT
CDR3aa: CASSRGLGTEAFF
d_gene: TRBD1
j_gene: TRBJ1-1
abundance: once
v_gene: TRBV28

CDR3nt: TGTGCCAGCAGTTACGACGGGTTCCGGGACTATGGCTACACCTTC
CDR3aa: CASSYDGFRDYGYTF
d_gene: -
j_gene: TRBJ1-2
abundance: -
v_gene: TRBV6-6

CDR3nt: TGTGCCAGCAGCGAGGACGGGGGACTTAATCAGCCCCAGCATTTT
CDR3aa: CASSEDGGLNQPQHF
d_gene: -
j_gene: TRBJ1-5
abundance: -
v_gene: TRBV9

CDR3nt: TGTGCCAGCAGTTTCCGTGCCCCTACCCAAGAGACCCAGTACTTC
CDR3aa: CASSFRAPTQETQYF
d_gene: -
j_gene: TRBJ2-5
abundance: -
v_gene: TRBV28

CDR3nt: TGTGCCAGCAGCCAGACAGGGCCATCGGGGTATGGCTACACCTTC
CDR3aa: CASSQTGPSGYGYTF
d_gene: TRBD1
j_gene: TRBJ1-2
abundance: -
v_gene: TRBV5-4

CDR3nt: TGTGCCAGCGCCTGGGGTCGTTTTCTAGCGGGATCTGTCGATGAGCAGTTCTTC
CDR3aa: CASAWGRFLAGSVDEQFF
d_gene: -
j_gene: TRBJ2-1
abundance: -
v_gene: TRBV21-1

CDR3nt: TGTGCCAGCAGATGGGGCAGGGCTAATGAAAAACTGTTTTTT
CDR3aa: CASRWGRANEKLFF
d_gene: -
j_gene: TRBJ1-4
abundance: -
v_gene: TRBV28

CDR3nt: TGTGCCAGCAGCTACCGCGGGGGGGATGGTGGCACTGAAGCTTTCTTT
CDR3aa: CASSYRGGDGGTEAFF
d_gene: -
j_gene: TRBJ1-1
abundance: -
v_gene: TRBV11-2

CDR3nt: TGTGCCAGCAGTTCCTCGGGACTAGCGTACCCCGGGGAGCTGTTTTTT
CDR3aa: CASSSSGLAYPGELFF
d_gene: TRBD2
j_gene: TRBJ2-2
abundance: -
v_gene: TRBV28

CDR3nt: TGTGCCAGTAGTATAGTGATTTACGGGAGGAACACCGGGGAGCTGTTTTTT
CDR3aa: CASSIVIYGRNTGELFF
d_gene: -
j_gene: TRBJ2-2
abundance: -
v_gene: TRBV19

CDR3nt: TGTGCCAGCAGTCCCCTTCAGGGGGAGATCAATCAGCCCCAGCATTTT
CDR3aa: CASSPLQGEINQPQHF
d_gene: TRBD1
j_gene: TRBJ1-5
abundance: -
v_gene: TRBV28

CDR3nt: TGTGCCAGCAGCTTATGGGCCACAGATACGCAGTATTTT
CDR3aa: CASSLWATDTQYF
d_gene: -
j_gene: TRBJ2-3
abundance: few
v_gene: TRBV13

CDR3nt: TGTGCCAGCAGTGTTCAGGCTAATCAGCCCCAGCATTTT
CDR3aa: CASSVQANQPQHF
d_gene: -
j_gene: TRBJ1-5
abundance: -
v_gene: TRBV2

CDR3nt: TGTGCCAGCAGTGAACTGCGGGGGGCGGCCGGGGAGCTGTTTTTT
CDR3aa: CASSELRGAAGELFF
d_gene: TRBD2
j_gene: TRBJ2-2
abundance: -
v_gene: TRBV6-1

CDR3nt: TGTGCCAGCAGCCTCGGACAGCTAATTGACAATGAGCAGTTCTTC
CDR3aa: CASSLGQLIDNEQFF
d_gene: -
j_gene: TRBJ2-1
abundance: -
v_gene: TRBV5-4

CDR3nt: TGCGCCAGCAGTGCGGCAGGGGTCTTGGAGACCCAGTACTTC
CDR3aa: CASSAAGVLETQYF
d_gene: -
j_gene: TRBJ2-5
abundance: -
v_gene: TRBV5-1

CDR3nt: TGTGCCAGTAGTATTTTGAGGGGGCGGGACACTGAAGCTTTCTTT
CDR3aa: CASSILRGRDTEAFF
d_gene: TRBD1
j_gene: TRBJ1-1
abundance: -
v_gene: TRBV19

CDR3nt: TGTGCCAGCAGTTCCCAGGCCCTACATGGCTACACCTTC
CDR3aa: CASSSQALHGYTF
d_gene: -
j_gene: TRBJ1-2
abundance: few
v_gene: TRBV28

CDR3nt: TGTGCCAGCTCACCAGCTAGTTCATCCTACAATGAGCAGTTCTTC
CDR3aa: CASSPASSSYNEQFF
d_gene: -
j_gene: TRBJ2-1
abundance: once
v_gene: TRBV18

CDR3nt: TGTGCCAGCAGTCGAGTAGGGAGTACTTCACCCCTCCACTTT
CDR3aa: CASSRVGSTSPLHF
d_gene: -
j_gene: TRBJ1-6
abundance: few
v_gene: TRBV3-1/TRBV3-2

CDR3nt: TGTGCCAGCACCCGGGGACTAACACAAGAGACCCAGTACTTC
CDR3aa: CASTRGLTQETQYF
d_gene: TRBD2
j_gene: TRBJ2-5
abundance: -
v_gene: TRBV7-2

CDR3nt: TGCAGCGTTGTGACCGGGACAGCCTTTTACGAGCAGTACTTC
CDR3aa: CSVVTGTAFYEQYF
d_gene: TRBD1
j_gene: TRBJ2-7
abundance: -
v_gene: TRBV29-1

CDR3nt: TGTGCCAGCAGCCCGTTGGCGGGGGGGCTCTCCTACAATGAGCAGTTCTTC
CDR3aa: CASSPLAGGLSYNEQFF
d_gene: TRBD2
j_gene: TRBJ2-1
abundance: -
v_gene: TRBV27

CDR3nt: TGTGCCAGCAGCTTAGAATCACTCACCGGGGAGCTGTTTTTT
CDR3aa: CASSLESLTGELFF
d_gene: -
j_gene: TRBJ2-2
abundance: -
v_gene: TRBV11-2

CDR3nt: TGCGCCAGCAGCACGCCCCAGAGGGCAGGGGAGCTGTTTTTT
CDR3aa: CASSTPQRAGELFF
d_gene: -
j_gene: TRBJ2-2
abundance: -
v_gene: TRBV5-1

CDR3nt: TGCGCCAGCAGTCAATCGAGGGTTCCCGCTCATGGCTACACCTTC
CDR3aa: CASSQSRVPAHGYTF
d_gene: -
j_gene: TRBJ1-2
abundance: few
v_gene: TRBV23-1

CDR3nt: TGTGCCAGCAGTTACCCCGGGGTCGCCTTCACTGAAGCTTTCTTT
CDR3aa: CASSYPGVAFTEAFF
d_gene: -
j_gene: TRBJ1-1
abundance: -
v_gene: TRBV6-2/TRBV6-3

CDR3nt: TGTGCCAGCGCCGGGACAGAAAAAGCTAACTATGGCTACACCTTC
CDR3aa: CASAGTEKANYGYTF
d_gene: TRBD1
j_gene: TRBJ1-2
abundance: few
v_gene: TRBV28

CDR3nt: TGTGCCAGCAGTTTATCTCAGGGGGGACTCTATGGCTACACCTTC
CDR3aa: CASSLSQGGLYGYTF
d_gene: TRBD1
j_gene: TRBJ1-2
abundance: -
v_gene: TRBV27

CDR3nt: TGTGCCAGCAGCCAAGATTGGCCCTCCGGGGGATCACCCCTCCACTTT
CDR3aa: CASSQDWPSGGSPLHF
d_gene: -
j_gene: TRBJ1-6
abundance: -
v_gene: TRBV3-1/TRBV3-2

CDR3nt: TGTGCCAGTAGTATAGAACCGCGGGCGACATTCACCGGGGAGCTGTTTTTT
CDR3aa: CASSIEPRATFTGELFF
d_gene: -
j_gene: TRBJ2-2
abundance: -
v_gene: TRBV19

CDR3nt: TGTGCCAGCAGCTTCCGCTCAGGAAACTATGGCTACACCTTC
CDR3aa: CASSFRSGNYGYTF
d_gene: -
j_gene: TRBJ1-2
abundance: -
v_gene: TRBV11-2

CDR3nt: TGTGCCAGCAGTTTGCTAGGGGATCAGCCCCAGCATTTT
CDR3aa: CASSLLGDQPQHF
d_gene: -
j_gene: TRBJ1-5
abundance: -
v_gene: TRBV12-3/TRBV12-4

CDR3nt: TGCGCCAGCAGCCAAACAGCCCAGGGTATGCCCTCGAACACTGAAGCTTTCTTT
CDR3aa: CASSQTAQGMPSNTEAFF
d_gene: -
j_gene: TRBJ1-1
abundance: -
v_gene: TRBV4-1

CDR3nt: TGTGCCATCAGTGAGGGGACAAGGGTTCAAGAGACCCAGTACTTC
CDR3aa: CAISEGTRVQETQYF
d_gene: -
j_gene: TRBJ2-5
abundance: few
v_gene: TRBV10-3

CDR3nt: TGCGCCAGCAGCTTGGAGACTAGCGGGTCCCCAGGCACAGATACGCAGTATTTT
CDR3aa: CASSLETSGSPGTDTQYF
d_gene: TRBD2
j_gene: TRBJ2-3
abundance: once
v_gene: TRBV5-1

CDR3nt: TGTGCCAGCAGCTTAGGGGCGGGGGGCCCCACAGATACGCAGTATTTT
CDR3aa: CASSLGAGGPTDTQYF
d_gene: TRBD2
j_gene: TRBJ2-3
abundance: -
v_gene: TRBV7-7

CDR3nt: TGTGCCGCAGGGAGGCCCTACGAGCAGTACTTC
CDR3aa: CAAGRPYEQYF
d_gene: -
j_gene: TRBJ2-7
abundance: -
v_gene: TRBV2